Described below is a single TCR beta chain sequence and its context. Its antigen is unidentified. Primers used in a second PCR of about 6 to 11 cycles were a sample-barcoded 5' primer and a J-beta primer mix. Via MiXCR, TCRdb re-called the 5' RACE reads, giving one row per CDR3 protein. The sample has about 1,400,000 distinct CDR3 sequences; about 43% are singletons. These data belong to a study of blood T cells in healthy people across ages. Overall study results and limits: Diversity estimates from one million T cells were considered underestimates.

The draw of peripheral blood yielded 8.5 to 10 milliliters from each donor. The V end lost 5 bases, the J end lost 6 bases, and 18 bases lay between the germline ends. CDR1 is SGHTA, CDR2 FQGTGA, per germline. The CDR3 is made up of 15 amino acids. Sequencing was done on a sample of blood. This clonotype originated in a woman aged 18-29 years in good health. The chain combines TRBV7-3 with TRBJ2-3; no reliable D call. DNA of the CDR3: TGTGCCAGCAGCCCCGTGGGTGTAAGTTCGGATACGCAGTATTTT. This translates into CASSPVGVSSDTQYF.